These 17 T cell receptor beta chains came from one sample sequenced in a study of identifying expanded T cells in peripheral blood. Sequencing used immunoSEQ multiplex PCR; TCRdb keeps in-frame clones, though not all of them. The table records around 100,000 clones, approximately 90% of them present only once. The sample was blood. The receptors derive from a person aged 18 to 75 in good health.

The chain recombines TRBV7-2 with TRBJ2-5; maybe TRBD1 (5 bases). The end of the DNA is better explained by TRBJ2-7, so the J call may be wrong. The CDR3 loop spans 17 amino acids. Germline V gene data show CDR1 as SGHTA and CDR2 as FQGNSA. The chain's CDR3 is CASSSRTGIGSSYEQYF. CDR3 sequence (DNA): TGTGCCAGCAGCTCACGTACAGGTATCGGAAGCTCCTACGAGCAGTACTTC.

In DNA form, the CDR3 reads TGTGCCAGCAGCTCATGGGGCACAATCACAGATACGCAGTATTTT. Translated, it gives CASSSWGTITDTQYF. The chain has TRBV7-2 and TRBJ2-3, with D perhaps matching TRBD1 (5 bases). Germline assignment: CDR1 SGHTA and CDR2 FQGNSA. CDR3 size: 15 residues. The ends were cut back, 4 bases at V and 2 bases at J, with 13 bases in the middle.

This clone was found once. The chain couples TRBV5-1 to TRBJ2-7; TRBD1 might be the D (6 bases). V was shortened by 1 base and J by 3 bases, with 11 bases between the two germline ends. The CDR3 spans 14 residues. Per germline, CDR1 SGHRS and CDR2 YFSETQ. CDR3 DNA sequence: TGCGCCAGCAGCTTGAGTACAGGGAACTACGAGCAGTACTTC. The encoded protein is CASSLSTGNYEQYF.

This clone was seen only a few times. V gene TRBV5-6 combines with J gene TRBJ2-5; D is possibly TRBD2 (7 bases). V was cut by 7 bases and J by 5 bases, with 21 bases left in between. The CDR3 totals 15 residues. Per germline, CDR1 SGHDT and CDR2 YYEEEE. The CDR3 region is CASQWGGGSTETQYF. The CDR3 DNA is TGTGCCAGCCAATGGGGGGGCGGGAGTACGGAGACCCAGTACTTC.

The CDR3 DNA is TGTGCCAGCAGTGAAGCTCGTTACTCCTACGAGCAGTACTTC. It is translated as CASSEARYSYEQYF. The chain combines TRBV2 with TRBJ2-7; the D is unclear. The CDR3 totals 14 residues. V was trimmed by 0 bases and J by 0 bases, leaving 6 bases between them. Germline-derived CDR1 and CDR2 are SNHLY and FYNNEI.

This clone has just one count. The chain carries TRBV5-1 and TRBJ2-7; D ambiguous. The length of the CDR3 is 14 residues. Germline CDR1 and CDR2: SGHRS and YFSETQ. The V end was cut by 2 bases, the J end by 1 base, with 10 bases between. CDR3 nucleotides: TGCGCCAGCAGCTTCGCAGGAGCGTCCTACGAGCAGTACTTC. Translation gives CASSFAGASYEQYF.

The chain employs TRBV28 and TRBJ2-1; 7 bases line up with TRBD2. From germline, CDR1 is MDHEN and CDR2 SYDVKM. This CDR3 spans 17 amino acids. Unmatched junction bases numbered 13, after V lost 6 bases and J lost 2 bases. CDR3 sequence (DNA): TGTGCCAGCAGCCCCCTTAGAGCGGGGCTTCCCTACAATGAGCAGTTCTTC. It encodes CASSPLRAGLPYNEQFF.

This chain joins TRBV19 and TRBJ1-6, with TRBD1 matching over 10 bases. This CDR3 has 15 amino acids. Trimming cost V 7 bases and J 10 bases; bases outside gene matches: 10. From germline, CDR1 is LNHDA and CDR2 SQIVND (reference sequence). This CDR3 is CASKDRGSFGSPLHF. The CDR3 region has the DNA TGTGCCAGTAAGGACAGGGGGTCCTTTGGGTCACCCCTCCACTTT. Supplemented by reference TRBV19 and TRBJ1-6, the full variable domain reads DGGITQSPKYLFRKEGQNVTLSCEQNLNHDAMYWYRQDPGQGLRLIYYSQIVNDFQKGDIAEGYSVSREKKESFPLTVTSAQKNPTAFYLCASKDRGSFGSPLHFGNGTRLTVT.

To note about this clone: The same CDR3 can be traced to other DNA sequences in this sample. The chain employs TRBV7-9 and TRBJ1-5; D gene uncertain. This CDR3 spans 14 amino acids. Germline lookup yields CDR1 SEHNR and CDR2 FQNEAQ (reference sequence). Trimming cost V 1 base and J 1 base, with 5 bases left between them. CDR3 sequence: CASSLDSSNQPQHF. The CDR3 DNA reads as TGTGCCAGCAGCTTAGATTCCAGCAATCAGCCCCAGCATTTT.

There are a few counts of this clone. The chain links TRBV2 to TRBJ2-2; a weak D match, TRBD2 (6 bases). Germline values: CDR1 SNHLY, CDR2 FYNNEI. This CDR3 comprises 14 residues. Trimming removed 6 bases at V and 4 bases at J, with 12 bases between. Written as DNA, the CDR3 is TGTGCCAGCAGCCCACCCGGGAGCACCGGGGAGCTGTTTTTT. This translates into CASSPPGSTGELFF. Together with reference TRBV2 and TRBJ2-2, the CDR3 gives the full variable domain: EPEVTQTPSHQVTQMGQEVILRCVPISNHLYFYWYRQILGQKVEFLVSFYNNEISEKSEIFDDQFSVERPDGSNFTLKIRSTKLEDSAMYFCASSPPGSTGELFFGEGSRLTVL.

The CDR3 loop reads CASSLDYRVGEQYF. The DNA for the CDR3 is TGTGCCAGCAGCTTAGATTACAGGGTGGGCGAGCAGTACTTC. The chain employs TRBV7-2 and TRBJ2-7, with D possibly being TRBD1 (6 bases). CDR1 is SGHTA and CDR2 is FQGNSA in the germline V gene. Trimming removed 1 base at V and 6 bases at J, with 13 bases between. The CDR3 extends over 14 amino acids.

V is TRBV2 and J is TRBJ2-2; tentative D call: TRBD2 (5 bases). Germline assignment: CDR1 SNHLY and CDR2 FYNNEI. Trimming shortened V by 7 bases and J by 1 base, and 10 bases separated the two germline ends. The CDR3 sequence is 14 residues long. This CDR3 is CASTGRVNTGELFF. The CDR3 nucleotides read TGTGCCAGCACCGGGCGGGTGAACACCGGGGAGCTGTTTTTT.

This clone appeared once. This chain links TRBV10-3 with TRBJ1-2, with no clear D. CDR3 length: 15 residues. V was shortened by 0 bases and J by 4 bases, with 12 bases between the two germline ends. Germline CDR1 is ENHRY and CDR2 is SYGVKD. CDR3 nucleotide sequence: TGTGCCATCAGTGAGTCAAAGGGCAGCATCTATGGCTACACCTTC. Translation gives CAISESKGSIYGYTF.

The rearrangement uses TRBV5-6 and TRBJ1-4; the match to TRBD1 covers 7 bases. The CDR3 runs to 15 residues. Germline CDR1 and CDR2: SGHDT and YYEEEE. J gave up 5 bases and V 4 bases, and 8 bases lay outside the gene matches. The CDR3 nucleotides are TGTGCCAGCAGCCCCGGGACAGTAAACAATGAAAAACTGTTTTTT. This codes for CASSPGTVNNEKLFF. The full variable domain, its missing parts supplied by reference TRBV5-6 and TRBJ1-4, is DAGVTQSPTHLIKTRGQQVTLRCSPKSGHDTVSWYQQALGQGPQFIFQYYEEEERQRGNFPDRFSGHQFPNYSSELNVNALLLGDSALYLCASSPGTVNNEKLFFGSGTQLSVL.

V and J are TRBV4-1 and TRBJ2-5; 10 bases align to TRBD2. CDR1 MGHRA and CDR2 YSYEKL come from the germline V gene. There are 18 residues in the CDR3. V lost 1 base, J lost 3 bases, and 11 bases stayed unmatched. The CDR3 DNA reads as TGCGCCAGCAGCCAAGGCAGACTAGCGGGCCGCCGAAAAGAGACCCAGTACTTC. Residues: CASSQGRLAGRRKETQYF.

The gene calls are TRBV5-4 and TRBJ2-3; D may be TRBD1 (6 bases). Germline V gene lookup returns CDR1 SGHNT and CDR2 YYREEE (reference sequence). This CDR3 spans 14 amino acids. Between the trimmed V and J ends, which lost 4 bases and 4 bases, there was a span of 13 bases. CDR3 in amino acids: CASSPRGIADTQYF. The CDR3 DNA reads TGTGCCAGCAGCCCTAGGGGGATCGCAGATACGCAGTATTTT.

The chain employs TRBV28 and TRBJ1-2; D not certain. Per the germline V gene, CDR1 is MDHEN and CDR2 is SYDVKM. V was pared by 5 bases and J by 0 bases, with 16 bases between. The CDR3 loop spans 16 amino acids. CDR3: CASSARGVGANYGYTF. CDR3 coding DNA: TGTGCCAGCAGTGCCCGTGGGGTCGGGGCTAACTATGGCTACACCTTC.